A selection of T cell receptor beta chains follows, all from one sample in a study of tumor-infiltrating lymphocytes in primary liver carcinoma. TCRdb reprocessed the multiplex PCR reads via MiXCR and lists one record per CDR3 protein. The table shows 90,000 to 110,000 distinct CDR3 sequences, with approximately 78% occurring only once. Sequencing was performed on liver tumor tissue from sampling region 3. These receptors originate from a middle-aged man with primary liver carcinoma and hepatitis B virus infection. Both conserved end residues are part of each CDR3. A D gene is named only where the DNA matches it firmly. Not every row has a clone size; where given, it reads once, few, many or a size class.

J	V	size	D	CDR3	DNA
TRBJ2-1	TRBV4-3	-	-	CAISQIPPPADNEQFF	TGCGCCATCAGCCAAATCCCCCCCCCGGCGGACAATGAACAGTTCTTC
TRBJ1-1	TRBV11-2	once	-	CASSQGLITEAFF	TGTGCCAGCAGCCAGGGATTAATCACTGAAGCTTTCTTT
TRBJ2-3	TRBV5-5	-	TRBD2	CASSPTGTRGNGDTQYF	TGTGCCAGCAGCCCGACCGGGACTAGAGGAAATGGAGATACGCAGTATTTT
TRBJ2-1	TRBV6-6	-	TRBD2	CASSYQGGGPDNGQFF	TGTGCCAGTAGTTACCAGGGCGGGGGGCCCGACAATGGGCAGTTCTTC
TRBJ2-7	TRBV11-2	-	TRBD2	CASSLTTSTSAPYELYF	TGTGCCAGTAGTTTAACAACTTCGACTAGCGCACCCTACGAGCTGTACTTC
TRBJ2-1	TRBV14	-	-	CASSQRMGPASASAPQFF	TGTGCCAGCAGCCAAAGGATGGGGCCTGCGTCAGCGAGCGCCCCTCAGTTCTTC
TRBJ2-3	TRBV4-3	-	TRBD1	CASSHRQGGADTQYF	TGCGCCAGCAGCCACCGACAGGGGGGGGCAGATACGCAGTATTTT
TRBJ2-2	TRBV6-5	-	-	CVSSVSGVSGGELFF	TGTGTCAGCAGCGTATCGGGAGTCTCTGGCGGGGAACTGTTTTTT
TRBJ2-1	TRBV5-1	-	-	CASSASRVGEQFF	TGCGCCAGCAGTGCCTCGCGAGTGGGTGAGCAGTTCTTC
TRBJ2-1	TRBV11-2	-	TRBD2	CASSLDRCGRLHNEQFF	TGTGCCAGCAGCTTAGATAGGTGCGGGAGGTTACACAATGAGCAGTTCTTC
TRBJ2-1	TRBV6-5	many	TRBD2	CASSSPGLAGGGALGNEQFF	TGTGCCAGCAGTTCCCCGGGGCTAGCGGGAGGAGGGGCCTTGGGCAATGAGCAGTTCTTC
TRBJ1-1	TRBV5-6	once	-	CASSSLDKGNTGAFF	TGTGCCAGCAGCTCCCTAGACAAGGGGAACACTGGAGCTTTCTTT
TRBJ2-7	TRBV6-2/TRBV6-3	many	TRBD2	CASTHGGSLSYEQYF	TGTGCCAGCACCCATGGCGGGAGCCTCTCCTACGAGCAGTACTTC
TRBJ2-2	TRBV6-2/TRBV6-3	-	-	CASSYSIGTTTWELFF	TGTGCCAGCAGCTACTCGATAGGGACAACCACCTGGGAGCTGTTTTTT